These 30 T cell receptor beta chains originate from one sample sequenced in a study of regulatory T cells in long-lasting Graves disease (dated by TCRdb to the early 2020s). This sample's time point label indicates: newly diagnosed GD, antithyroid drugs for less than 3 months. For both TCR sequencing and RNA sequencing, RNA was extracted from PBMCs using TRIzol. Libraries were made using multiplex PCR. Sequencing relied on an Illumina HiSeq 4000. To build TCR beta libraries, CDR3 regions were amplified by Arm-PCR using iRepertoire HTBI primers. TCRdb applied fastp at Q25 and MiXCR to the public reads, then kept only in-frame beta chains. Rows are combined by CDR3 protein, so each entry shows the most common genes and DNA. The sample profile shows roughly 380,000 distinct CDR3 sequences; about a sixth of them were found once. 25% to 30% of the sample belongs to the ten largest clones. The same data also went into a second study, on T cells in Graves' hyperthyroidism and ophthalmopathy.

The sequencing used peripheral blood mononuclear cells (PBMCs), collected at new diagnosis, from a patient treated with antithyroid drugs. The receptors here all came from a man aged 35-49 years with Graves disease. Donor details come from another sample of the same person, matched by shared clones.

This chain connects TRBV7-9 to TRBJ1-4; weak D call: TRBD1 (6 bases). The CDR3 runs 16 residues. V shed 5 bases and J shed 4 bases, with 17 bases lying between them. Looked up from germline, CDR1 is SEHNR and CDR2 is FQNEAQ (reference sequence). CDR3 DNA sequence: TGTGCCAGCAGCCAGGGGACACGGCCCGATAATGAAAAACTGTTTTTT. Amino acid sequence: CASSQGTRPDNEKLFF.

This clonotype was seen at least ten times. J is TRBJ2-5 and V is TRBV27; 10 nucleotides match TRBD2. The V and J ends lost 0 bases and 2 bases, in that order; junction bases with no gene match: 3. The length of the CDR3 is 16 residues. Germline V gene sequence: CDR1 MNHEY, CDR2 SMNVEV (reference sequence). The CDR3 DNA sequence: TGTGCCAGCAGTTTATCGTCTAGCGGGGGACAAGAGACCCAGTACTTC. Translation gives CASSLSSSGGQETQYF.

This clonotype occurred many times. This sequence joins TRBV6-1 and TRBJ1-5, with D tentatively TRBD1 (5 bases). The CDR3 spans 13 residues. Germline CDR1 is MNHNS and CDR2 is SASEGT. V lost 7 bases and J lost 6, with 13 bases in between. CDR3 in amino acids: CASNSGTLQPQHF. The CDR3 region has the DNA TGTGCCAGCAATTCAGGGACGCTTCAGCCCCAGCATTTT.

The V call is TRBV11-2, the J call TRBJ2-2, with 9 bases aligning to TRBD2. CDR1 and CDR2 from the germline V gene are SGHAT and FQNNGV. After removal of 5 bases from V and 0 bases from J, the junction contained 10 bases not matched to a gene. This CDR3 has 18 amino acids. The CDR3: CASSGGAGLATNTGELFF. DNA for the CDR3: TGTGCCAGCAGCGGAGGGGCGGGACTAGCAACGAACACCGGGGAGCTGTTTTTT.

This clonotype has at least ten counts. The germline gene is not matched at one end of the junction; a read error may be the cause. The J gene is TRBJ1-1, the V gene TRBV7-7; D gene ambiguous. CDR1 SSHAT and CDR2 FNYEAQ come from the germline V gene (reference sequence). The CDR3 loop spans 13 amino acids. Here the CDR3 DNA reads TGTGCTAGCAGCTTAGACTCCCCGACTGAAGCTTTCTTT. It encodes CASSLDSPTEAFF.

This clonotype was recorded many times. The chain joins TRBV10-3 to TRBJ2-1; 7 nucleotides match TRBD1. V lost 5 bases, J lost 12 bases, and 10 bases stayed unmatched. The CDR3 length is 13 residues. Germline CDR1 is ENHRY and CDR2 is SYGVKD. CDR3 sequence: CAISTPRTGAQFF. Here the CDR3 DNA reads TGTGCCATCAGTACCCCACGAACAGGGGCGCAGTTCTTC.

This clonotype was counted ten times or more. The CDR3 DNA sequence: TGTGCCAGCAGTTACACCGCAGATACGCAGTATTTT. This encodes CASSYTADTQYF. The chain combines TRBV27 with TRBJ2-3, with D unclear. Germline V gene sequence: CDR1 MNHEY, CDR2 SMNVEV (reference sequence). This CDR3 region has 12 residues. The germline V and J ends were trimmed by 4 bases and 4 bases, with 6 bases remaining between them.

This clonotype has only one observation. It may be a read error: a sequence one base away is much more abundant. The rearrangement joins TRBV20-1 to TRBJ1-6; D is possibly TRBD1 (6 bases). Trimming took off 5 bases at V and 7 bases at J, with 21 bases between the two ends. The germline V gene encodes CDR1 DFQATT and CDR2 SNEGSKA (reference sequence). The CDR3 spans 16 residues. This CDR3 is CSAPAFETGGNSPLHF. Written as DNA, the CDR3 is TGCAGTGCTCCCGCTTTTGAGACAGGCGGAAATTCACCCCTCCACTTT.

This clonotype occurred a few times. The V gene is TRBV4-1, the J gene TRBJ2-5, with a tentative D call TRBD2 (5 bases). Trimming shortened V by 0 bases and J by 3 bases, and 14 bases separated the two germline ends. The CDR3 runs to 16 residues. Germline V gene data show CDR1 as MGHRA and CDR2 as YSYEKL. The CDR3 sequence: CASSQDIGLPEETQYF. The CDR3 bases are TGCGCCAGCAGCCAAGATATTGGACTCCCCGAAGAGACCCAGTACTTC.

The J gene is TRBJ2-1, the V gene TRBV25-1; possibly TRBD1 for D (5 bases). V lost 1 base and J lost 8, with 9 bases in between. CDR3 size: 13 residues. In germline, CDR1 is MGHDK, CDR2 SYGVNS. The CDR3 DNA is TGTGCCAGCAGTGAATCTGACAGCGATGAGCAGTTCTTC. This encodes CASSESDSDEQFF. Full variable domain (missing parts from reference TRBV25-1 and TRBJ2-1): EADIYQTPRYLVIGTGKKITLECSQTMGHDKMYWYQQDPGMELHLIHYSYGVNSTEKGDLSSESTVSRIRTEHFPLTLESARPSHTSQYLCASSESDSDEQFFGPGTRLTVL.

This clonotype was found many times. CDR3 nucleotide sequence: TGTGCCAGCAGCTCCGGACAGCCCGTGGGGACCCAGTACTTC. This gives the protein CASSSGQPVGTQYF. The chain has TRBV7-2 and TRBJ2-5, with D tentatively TRBD1 (6 bases). Germline CDR1 and CDR2: SGHTA and FQGNSA. The V and J ends lost 4 bases and 7 bases respectively, with 16 bases between them. CDR3 length: 14 residues.

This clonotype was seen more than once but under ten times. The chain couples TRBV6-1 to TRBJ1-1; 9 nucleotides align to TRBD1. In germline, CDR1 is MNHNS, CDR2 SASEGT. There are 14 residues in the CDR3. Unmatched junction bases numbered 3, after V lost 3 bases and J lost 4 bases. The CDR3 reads CASSDGQGSTEAFF. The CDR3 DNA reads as TGTGCCAGCAGTGATGGACAGGGGTCCACTGAAGCTTTCTTT.

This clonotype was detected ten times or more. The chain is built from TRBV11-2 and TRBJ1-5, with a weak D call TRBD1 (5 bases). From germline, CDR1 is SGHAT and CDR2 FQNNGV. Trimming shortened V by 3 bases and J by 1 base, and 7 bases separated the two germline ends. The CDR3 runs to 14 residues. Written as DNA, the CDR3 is TGTGCCAGCAGCTTGGGGCGGAGCAATCAGCCCCAGCATTTT. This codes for CASSLGRSNQPQHF.

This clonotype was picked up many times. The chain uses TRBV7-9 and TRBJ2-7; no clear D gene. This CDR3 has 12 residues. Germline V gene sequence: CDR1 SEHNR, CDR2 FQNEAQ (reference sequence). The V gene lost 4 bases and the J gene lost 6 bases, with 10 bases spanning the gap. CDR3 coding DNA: TGTGCCAGCAGCTCTGCTGGTTTCGAGCAGTACTTC. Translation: CASSSAGFEQYF. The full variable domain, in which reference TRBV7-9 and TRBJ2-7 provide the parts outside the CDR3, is DTGVSQNPRHKITKRGQNVTFRCDPISEHNRLYWYRQTLGQGPEFLTYFQNEAQLEKSRLLSDRFSAERPKGSFSTLEIQRTEQGDSAMYLCASSSAGFEQYFGPGTRLTVT.

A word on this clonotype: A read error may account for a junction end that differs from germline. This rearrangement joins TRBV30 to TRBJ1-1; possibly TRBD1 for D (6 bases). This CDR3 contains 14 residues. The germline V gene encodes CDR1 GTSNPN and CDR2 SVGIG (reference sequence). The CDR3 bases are TGTGCCCGGAGTGTAGGGACACCGAACACTGAAGCTTTCTTT. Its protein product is CARSVGTPNTEAFF.

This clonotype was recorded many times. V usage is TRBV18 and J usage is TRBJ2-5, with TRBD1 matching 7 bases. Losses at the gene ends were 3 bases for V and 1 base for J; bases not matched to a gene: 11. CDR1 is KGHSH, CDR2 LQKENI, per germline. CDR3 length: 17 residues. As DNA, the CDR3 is TGTGCCAGCTCACCGGGACAGAGGATTTGGGCCCAAGAGACCCAGTACTTC. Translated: CASSPGQRIWAQETQYF.

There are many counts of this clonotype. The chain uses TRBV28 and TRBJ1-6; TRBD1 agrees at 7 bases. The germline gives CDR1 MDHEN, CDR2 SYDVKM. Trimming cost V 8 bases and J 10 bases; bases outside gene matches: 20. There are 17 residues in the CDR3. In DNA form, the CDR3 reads TGTGCCAGCCGGGAGGGGGTTTGGGGACAGAGAAGGTCACCCCTCCACTTT. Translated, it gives CASREGVWGQRRSPLHF. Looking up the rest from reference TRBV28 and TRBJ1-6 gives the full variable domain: DVKVTQSSRYLVKRTGEKVFLECVQDMDHENMFWYRQDPGLGLRLIYFSYDVKMKEKGDIPEGYSVSREKKERFSLILESASTNQTSMYLCASREGVWGQRRSPLHFGNGTRLTVT.

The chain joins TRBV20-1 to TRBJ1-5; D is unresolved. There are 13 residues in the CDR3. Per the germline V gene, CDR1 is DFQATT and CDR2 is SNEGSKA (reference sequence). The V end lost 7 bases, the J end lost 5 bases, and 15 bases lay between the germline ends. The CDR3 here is CSVKGPSDQPQHF. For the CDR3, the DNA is TGCAGTGTCAAAGGCCCCAGTGATCAGCCCCAGCATTTT.

CDR3 DNA: TGTGCCAGCAGATCCAGGACGGCCGGGAACGAGCAGTACTTC. It encodes CASRSRTAGNEQYF. The chain couples TRBV5-8 to TRBJ2-7; D might be TRBD2 (5 bases). Per the germline V gene, CDR1 is SGHTS and CDR2 is YDEGEE. The V and J ends lost 5 bases and 5 bases respectively, with 17 bases between them. The CDR3 is made up of 14 amino acids. Based on the CDR3 plus reference TRBV5-8 and TRBJ2-7, the full variable domain is EAGVTQSPTHLIKTRGQQATLRCSPISGHTSVYWYQQALGLGLQFLLWYDEGEERNRGNFPPRFSGRQFPNYSSELNVNALELEDSALYLCASRSRTAGNEQYFGPGTRLTVT.

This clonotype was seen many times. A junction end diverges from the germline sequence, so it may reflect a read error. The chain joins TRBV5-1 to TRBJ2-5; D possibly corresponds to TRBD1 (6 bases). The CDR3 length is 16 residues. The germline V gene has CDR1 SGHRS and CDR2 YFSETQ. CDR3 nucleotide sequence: TGTGCCAGCAGCTTGCTCAGGACGGGACAAGAAGAGACCCAGTACTTC. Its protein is CASSLLRTGQEETQYF.

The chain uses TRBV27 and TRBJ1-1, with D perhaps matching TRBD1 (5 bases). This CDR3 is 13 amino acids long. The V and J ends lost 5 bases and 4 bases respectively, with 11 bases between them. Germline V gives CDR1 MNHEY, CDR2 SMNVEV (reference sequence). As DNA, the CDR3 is TGTGCCAGCAGTACCCAGGGCTTCACTGAAGCTTTCTTT. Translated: CASSTQGFTEAFF.

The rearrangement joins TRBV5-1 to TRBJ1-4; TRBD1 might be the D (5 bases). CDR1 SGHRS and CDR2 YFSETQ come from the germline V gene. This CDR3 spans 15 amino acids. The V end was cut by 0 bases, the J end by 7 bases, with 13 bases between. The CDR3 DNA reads TGCGCCAGCAGCTTGGGGGGCAGGGAACCTGAAAAACTGTTTTTT. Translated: CASSLGGREPEKLFF.

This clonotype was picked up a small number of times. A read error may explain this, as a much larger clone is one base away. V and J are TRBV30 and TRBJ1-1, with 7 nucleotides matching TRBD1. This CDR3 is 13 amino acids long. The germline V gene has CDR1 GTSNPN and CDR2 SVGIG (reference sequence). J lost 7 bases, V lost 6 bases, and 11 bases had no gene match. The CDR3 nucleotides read TGTGCCTGCACATTGGACAGGTCTAATGAAGCTTTCTTT. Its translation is CACTLDRSNEAFF. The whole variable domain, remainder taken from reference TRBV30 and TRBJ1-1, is SQTIHQWPATLVQPVGSPLSLECTVEGTSNPNLYWYRQAAGRGLQLLFYSVGIGQISSEVPQNLSASRPQDRQFILSSKKLLLSDSGFYLCACTLDRSNEAFFGQGTRLTVV.

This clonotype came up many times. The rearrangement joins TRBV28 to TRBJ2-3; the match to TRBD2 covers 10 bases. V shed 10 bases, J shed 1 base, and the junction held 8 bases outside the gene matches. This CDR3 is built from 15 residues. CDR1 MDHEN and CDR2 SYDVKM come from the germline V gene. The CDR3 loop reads CATYSSGGGTDTQYF. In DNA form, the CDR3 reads TGTGCCACCTATTCTAGCGGGGGCGGCACAGATACGCAGTATTTT.

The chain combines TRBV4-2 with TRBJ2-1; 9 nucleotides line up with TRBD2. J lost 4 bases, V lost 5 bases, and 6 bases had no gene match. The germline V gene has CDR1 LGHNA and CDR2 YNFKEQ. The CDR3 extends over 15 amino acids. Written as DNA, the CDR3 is TGTGCCAGCAGCTCAAGACTAGCGGTATACAATGAGCAGTTCTTC. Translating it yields CASSSRLAVYNEQFF.

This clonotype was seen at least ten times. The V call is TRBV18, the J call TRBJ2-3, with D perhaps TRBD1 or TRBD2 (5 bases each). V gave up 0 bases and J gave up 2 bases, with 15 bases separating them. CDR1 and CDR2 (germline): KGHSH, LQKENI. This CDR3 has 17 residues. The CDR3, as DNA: TGTGCCAGCTCACCACCGGCGAGGGGCCAGCCCACAGATACGCAGTATTTT. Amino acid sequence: CASSPPARGQPTDTQYF.

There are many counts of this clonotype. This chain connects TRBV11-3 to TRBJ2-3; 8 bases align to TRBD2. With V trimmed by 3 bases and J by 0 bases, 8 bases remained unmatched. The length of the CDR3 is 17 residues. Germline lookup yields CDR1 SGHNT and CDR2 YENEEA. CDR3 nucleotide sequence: TGTGCCAGCAGCTTCAGCGGCGGGGGGCTTAGCACAGATACGCAGTATTTT. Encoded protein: CASSFSGGGLSTDTQYF.

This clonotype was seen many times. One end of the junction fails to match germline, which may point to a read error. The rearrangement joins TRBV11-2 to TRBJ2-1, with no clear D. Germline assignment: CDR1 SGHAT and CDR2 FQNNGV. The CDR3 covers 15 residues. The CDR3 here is CASTLRVEQFHEQFF. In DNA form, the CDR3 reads TGTGCCAGCACCTTAAGGGTCGAGCAGTTTCATGAGCAGTTCTTC.

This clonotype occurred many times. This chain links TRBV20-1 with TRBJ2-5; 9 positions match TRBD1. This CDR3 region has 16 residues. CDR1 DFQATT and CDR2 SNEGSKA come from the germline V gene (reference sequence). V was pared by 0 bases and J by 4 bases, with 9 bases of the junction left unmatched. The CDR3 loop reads CSARDWGQGPRETQYF. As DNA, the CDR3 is TGCAGTGCTAGAGATTGGGGACAGGGCCCACGAGAGACCCAGTACTTC.

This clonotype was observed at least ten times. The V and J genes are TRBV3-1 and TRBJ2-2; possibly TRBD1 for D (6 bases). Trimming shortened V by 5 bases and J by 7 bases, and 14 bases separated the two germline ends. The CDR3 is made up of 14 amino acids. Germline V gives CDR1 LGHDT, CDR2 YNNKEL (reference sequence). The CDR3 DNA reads TGTGCCAGCAGCTCATACAGGGTCGGCGGGGAGCTGTTTTTT. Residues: CASSSYRVGGELFF.